Listed below are T cell receptor beta chains from one sample, sequenced in a study of OX40 agonist ivuxolimab in advanced cancers. Some clones are missing from TCRdb's copy, which holds only in-frame ones; the method was immunoSEQ multiplex PCR. This table has tens of thousands of clones, about 91% appearing once. Here the sequenced sample was CD4+ or CD8+ T cells sorted from blood, taken in a trial of the OX40 agonist ivuxolimab. The receptors stem from an adult with an advanced solid tumor such as melanoma, head and neck, liver or kidney cancer. CDR3s include the opening cysteine and the closing phenylalanine or tryptophan. The D gene is left open where the match is weak. Expanded clones are given a class, and other clones once, few, many or no size at all.

-,-,TRBJ2-5,TRBV19,CASSITSRAGQETQYF,TGTGCCAGTAGTATCACCTCAAGAGCGGGCCAAGAGACCCAGTACTTC
-,-,TRBJ1-6,TRBV5-1,CASSFSVGSPLHF,TGCGCCAGCAGCTTCTCGGTTGGTTCACCCCTCCACTTT
TRBD1,-,TRBJ2-7,TRBV7-8,CASTPGPTGGYEQYF,TGTGCCAGCACCCCCGGGCCCACAGGGGGCTACGAGCAGTACTTC
TRBD1,-,TRBJ2-7,TRBV6-1,CASRPPGQGYEQYF,TGTGCCAGCAGGCCCCCGGGACAGGGCTACGAGCAGTACTTC
TRBD1,few,TRBJ2-3,TRBV9,CASSTRGQDSQYF,TGTGCCAGCAGCACCCGTGGACAGGATTCGCAGTATTTT
-,-,TRBJ1-3,TRBV18,CASSPDRSSGNTIYF,TGTGCCAGCTCTCCAGACAGAAGCTCTGGAAACACCATATATTTT
-,-,TRBJ2-3,TRBV5-4,CASSPGLSTDTQYF,TGTGCCAGCAGCCCAGGACTGTCCACAGATACGCAGTATTTT
-,-,TRBJ2-5,TRBV5-1,CASSMGRSLQETQYF,TGCGCCAGCAGCATGGGTCGGAGTCTCCAAGAGACCCAGTACTTC
-,-,TRBJ2-1,TRBV7-9,CASNYGRTYNEQFF,TGTGCCAGCAACTACGGGAGAACCTACAATGAGCAGTTCTTC
-,-,TRBJ2-7,TRBV2,CASSYRTAFSYEQYF,TGTGCCAGCAGTTATAGGACAGCTTTCTCCTACGAGCAGTACTTC
-,-,TRBJ2-2,TRBV9,CASSVDGYGELFF,TGTGCCAGCAGCGTAGATGGGTACGGGGAGCTGTTTTTT
TRBD2,-,TRBJ2-7,TRBV19,CASSKNSGSTVGEQYF,TGTGCCAGTAGTAAAAATAGCGGGAGTACCGTTGGCGAGCAGTACTTC
-,medium-sized,TRBJ1-5,TRBV7-2,CASSFSNQPQHF,TGTGCCAGCAGCTTTTCCAATCAGCCCCAGCATTTT
-,-,TRBJ2-7,TRBV4-1,CASSLADRTYEQYF,TGCGCCAGCAGCCTGGCCGACCGAACCTACGAGCAGTACTTC
-,-,TRBJ2-1,TRBV5-1,CASSLATRSEQFF,TGCGCCAGCAGCTTGGCGACTAGGAGTGAGCAGTTCTTC
-,-,TRBJ2-3,TRBV2,CASSDVVGLSTDTQYF,TGTGCCAGCAGTGATGTGGTCGGGCTGAGCACAGATACGCAGTATTTT
TRBD1,-,TRBJ1-2,TRBV27,CASSSTRQGGRYTF,TGTGCCAGCAGTTCCACCCGACAGGGGGGTCGCTACACCTTC
TRBD2,once,TRBJ2-1,TRBV5-6,CASSSSGRVNEQFF,TGTGCCAGCAGTTCAAGCGGGAGGGTGAATGAGCAGTTCTTC
-,once,TRBJ1-5,TRBV7-2,CASSLVQSSNQPQHF,TGTGCCAGCAGCTTAGTTCAGTCTAGCAATCAGCCCCAGCATTTT
-,-,TRBJ1-3,TRBV28,CASSLRGGYANTIYF,TGTGCCAGCAGTTTAAGGGGGGGATACGCAAACACCATATATTTT
-,-,TRBJ2-7,TRBV6-1,CASSEGEQYF,TGTGCCAGCAGTGAGGGGGAGCAGTACTTC
-,-,TRBJ2-3,TRBV27,CASSLSRERDTQYF,TGTGCCAGCAGTTTATCCAGGGAGCGGGATACGCAGTATTTT
-,-,TRBJ2-4,TRBV7-2,CASSLGIGQGQNIQYF,TGTGCCAGCAGCTTAGGAATCGGGCAGGGCCAAAACATTCAGTACTTC
-,-,TRBJ2-6,TRBV19,CASLWSGANVLTF,TGTGCCAGTCTCTGGTCTGGGGCCAACGTCCTGACTTTC
TRBD1,-,TRBJ2-5,TRBV5-4,CASSFPGQRQWETQYF,TGTGCCAGCAGCTTTCCGGGACAGAGACAATGGGAGACCCAGTACTTC
-,-,TRBJ1-5,TRBV9,CASSVGLGTPQHF,TGTGCCAGCAGCGTAGGCCTCGGGACACCCCAGCATTTT
-,-,TRBJ1-4,TRBV7-9,CASSFGATNEKLFF,TGTGCCAGCAGCTTCGGAGCAACTAATGAAAAACTGTTTTTT
-,-,TRBJ1-3,TRBV7-9,CASSLPSSGNTIYF,TGTGCCAGCAGCTTACCAAGCTCTGGAAACACCATATATTTT
TRBD2,-,TRBJ2-3,TRBV18,CASSPREVGTDTQYF,TGTGCCAGCTCACCCCGGGAGGTCGGGACAGATACGCAGTATTTT
TRBD1,-,TRBJ1-5,TRBV6-1,CASSGDRAGQPQHF,TGTGCCAGCAGTGGGGACAGGGCCGGCCAGCCCCAGCATTTT
-,-,TRBJ2-2,TRBV7-2,CASSLVRQGELFF,TGTGCCAGCAGCTTAGTGCGGCAGGGGGAGCTGTTTTTT
-,-,TRBJ1-1,TRBV5-6,CASSRRQTMNTEAFF,TGTGCCAGCAGTCGTAGACAGACTATGAACACTGAAGCTTTCTTT
-,-,TRBJ1-1,TRBV4-2,CASSQEGAGGNTEAFF,TGTGCCAGCAGCCAAGAGGGCGCGGGGGGCAACACTGAAGCTTTCTTT
TRBD1,-,TRBJ2-7,TRBV4-3,CASSQDGTGSYEQYF,TGCGCCAGCAGCCAAGACGGGACAGGGTCCTACGAGCAGTACTTC
-,-,TRBJ1-2,TRBV25-1,CASSEGEGRVGGYTF,TGTGCCAGCAGTGAAGGGGAAGGGCGGGTGGGAGGCTACACCTTC
-,-,TRBJ1-3,TRBV28,CASNTQHPGGNTIYF,TGTGCCAGCAACACCCAACACCCCGGGGGAAACACCATATATTTT
-,-,TRBJ1-2,TRBV10-3,CAISGQATNYGYTF,TGTGCCATCAGTGGACAGGCGACTAACTATGGCTACACCTTC
-,-,TRBJ2-3,TRBV19,CASSISFFLDTQYF,TGTGCCAGTAGTATCTCTTTTTTTCTAGATACGCAGTATTTT
-,few,TRBJ1-1,TRBV28,CASSLLDSEAFF,TGTGCCAGCAGTTTATTGGACAGTGAAGCTTTCTTT
TRBD1,-,TRBJ2-7,TRBV11-1,CASSDQGGAYEQYF,TGTGCCAGCAGCGATCAAGGGGGCGCCTACGAGCAGTACTTC
-,once,TRBJ2-1,TRBV4-2,CASSPAGSNEQFF,TGTGCCAGCAGCCCGGCTGGAAGCAATGAGCAGTTCTTC
-,-,TRBJ1-4,TRBV29-1,CSVEFSGGEKLFF,TGCAGCGTTGAGTTCTCGGGAGGGGAAAAACTGTTTTTT
-,-,TRBJ2-5,TRBV11-3,CASSSGIRETQYF,TGTGCCAGCAGCTCGGGGATCCGGGAGACCCAGTACTTC
TRBD2,-,TRBJ2-3,TRBV27,CASSDRALAGEDTQYF,TGTGCCAGCAGTGACCGCGCGCTAGCGGGGGAAGATACGCAGTATTTT
TRBD2,-,TRBJ2-2,TRBV4-3,CASRHGRRNGELFF,TGCGCCAGCAGACACGGGAGGCGCAACGGGGAGCTGTTTTTT
-,-,TRBJ1-6,TRBV20-1,CKLPRSPLHF,TGCAAACTCCCACGGTCACCCCTCCACTTT